One sample yielded the 29 T cell receptor beta chains listed below, sequenced in a study of blood T cells in healthy people across ages. A sample-barcoded 5' primer and a J-beta primer mix were used in a second PCR of roughly 6 to 11 cycles. Each CDR3 protein is one row after TCRdb ran MiXCR on the 5' RACE reads. The table includes approximately 780,000 distinct CDR3 sequences, roughly 24% detected once. The same data also went into a second study, on T cells of mothers and their children.

Sequences were obtained from blood. These receptor sequences come from a boy aged 5-17 years in good health.

This clonotype was recorded only once. The genes are TRBV28 and TRBJ2-4; 10 positions match TRBD2. CDR3 size: 18 residues. J gave up 0 bases and V 7 bases, and 12 bases lay outside the gene matches. Germline loops: CDR1 MDHEN, CDR2 SYDVKM. The CDR3 sequence: CASTRSLLAGVAKNIQYF. The CDR3 region has the DNA TGTGCCAGCACCCGAAGTTTGCTAGCGGGAGTAGCCAAAAACATTCAGTACTTC.

This clonotype was found a few times. The CDR3 loop is CASSDTGISQPQHF. The CDR3 nucleotides read TGTGCCAGCAGCGACACAGGGATCAGCCAGCCCCAGCATTTT. The chain uses TRBV2 and TRBJ1-5; perhaps TRBD1 as D (6 bases). The V end was cut by 6 bases, the J end by 7 bases, with 16 bases between. Germline V gene lookup returns CDR1 SNHLY and CDR2 FYNNEI. The CDR3 covers 14 residues.

This rearrangement joins TRBV20-1 to TRBJ2-7; 7 bases map to TRBD2. Germline lookup yields CDR1 DFQATT and CDR2 SNEGSKA (reference sequence). The V segment lost 3 bases and the J segment 4 bases; nucleotides outside the gene matches: 3. This CDR3 comprises 12 residues. The CDR3 loop reads CSASGGIYEQYF. The CDR3 DNA sequence: TGCAGTGCTAGCGGGGGGATTTACGAGCAGTACTTC.

This chain connects TRBV25-1 to TRBJ1-1; TRBD1 is a possible D gene (6 bases). Germline V gene data show CDR1 as MGHDK and CDR2 as SYGVNS. The length of the CDR3 is 16 residues. V was shortened by 1 base and J by 1 base, with 13 bases between the two germline ends. CDR3 residues: CASSEFGRGRNTEAFF. The CDR3 region has the DNA TGTGCCAGCAGTGAATTTGGCAGGGGCCGGAACACTGAAGCTTTCTTT. Full variable domain (rest looked up from reference TRBV25-1 and TRBJ1-1): EADIYQTPRYLVIGTGKKITLECSQTMGHDKMYWYQQDPGMELHLIHYSYGVNSTEKGDLSSESTVSRIRTEHFPLTLESARPSHTSQYLCASSEFGRGRNTEAFFGQGTRLTVV.

The chain carries TRBV28 and TRBJ2-4, with TRBD1 matching 7 bases. With V trimmed by 5 bases and J by 0 bases, 13 bases remained unmatched. Looked up from germline, CDR1 is MDHEN and CDR2 is SYDVKM. This CDR3 has 18 residues. The CDR3: CASSQARQGSLAKNIQYF. In DNA, the CDR3 is TGTGCCAGCAGTCAAGCCAGACAGGGAAGTTTAGCCAAAAACATTCAGTACTTC.

The V call is TRBV6-5, the J call TRBJ1-5, with unresolved D. The CDR3 runs to 14 residues. From germline, CDR1 is MNHEY and CDR2 SVGAGI. Trimming pared 5 bases from V and 9 bases from J, leaving 17 bases between. The CDR3 reads CASSADGAPGPQHF. DNA of the CDR3: TGTGCCAGCAGTGCAGACGGAGCCCCAGGGCCCCAGCATTTT.

The chain couples TRBV2 to TRBJ2-7; 7 bases line up with TRBD1. This CDR3 region has 14 residues. Germline V lookup: CDR1 SNHLY, CDR2 FYNNEI. J was trimmed by 9 bases and V by 8 bases; bases with no gene match: 16. In DNA, the CDR3 is TGTGCCAGCCTACTGTCGACAGGGCCAGGGGGGCAGTACTTC. Translating gives CASLLSTGPGGQYF.

This clonotype was detected a few times. The chain combines TRBV5-1 with TRBJ2-7; D is tentatively TRBD1 or TRBD2 (6 bases each). The CDR3 extends over 14 amino acids. The V gene lost 4 bases and the J gene lost 5 bases, with 16 bases spanning the gap. Germline CDR1 reads SGHRS; CDR2 reads YFSETQ. The CDR3 loop is CASSPGAVEDEQYF. In DNA form, the CDR3 reads TGCGCCAGCAGCCCGGGGGCAGTGGAGGACGAGCAGTACTTC.

This clonotype was counted between two and nine times. The chain recombines TRBV30 with TRBJ1-2; D might be TRBD1 (5 bases). The CDR3 extends over 12 amino acids. In germline, CDR1 is GTSNPN, CDR2 SVGIG (reference sequence). The V end lost 1 base, the J end lost 7 bases, and 10 bases lay between the germline ends. This CDR3 is CAWSATVGGYTF. The CDR3 DNA is TGTGCCTGGAGTGCGACAGTCGGTGGCTACACCTTC.

This chain connects TRBV20-1 to TRBJ2-7, with D perhaps TRBD2 (7 bases). The CDR3 totals 14 residues. V shed 5 bases and J shed 5 bases, with 19 bases lying between them. Germline CDR1 DFQATT, CDR2 SNEGSKA (reference sequence). The CDR3 DNA follows: TGCAGTGCTTCCGCTTTGAGGGGGGGCGACGAGCAGTACTTC. Protein sequence: CSASALRGGDEQYF.

The chain carries TRBV21-1 and TRBJ1-2; the table's D gene call, TRBD1, was not cross checked with the DNA. TRBV21-1 is an annotated pseudogene. The CDR3 length is 15 residues. CDR3 protein: CASRNGAKTNYGYTF. CDR3 coding DNA: TGTGCCAGCAGGAATGGCGCGAAAACTAACTATGGCTACACCTTC.

This chain links TRBV29-1 with TRBJ2-7; D may be TRBD1 (5 bases). V lost 2 bases to trimming and J lost 6 bases, with 11 bases between them. The CDR3 is 12 amino acids. Germline V gene data show CDR1 as SQVTM and CDR2 as ANQGSEA. CDR3 amino acids: CSVEQGSREQYF. The CDR3 DNA follows: TGCAGCGTTGAACAGGGTAGCCGCGAGCAGTACTTC.

The rearrangement uses TRBV29-1 and TRBJ2-7; D perhaps matches TRBD1 (6 bases). V was trimmed by 5 bases and J by 2 bases, leaving 10 bases between them. Germline V gene data show CDR1 as SQVTM and CDR2 as ANQGSEA. The CDR3 is 12 amino acids. CDR3: CSVTSGAYEQYF. For the CDR3, the DNA is TGCAGCGTTACCTCAGGGGCCTACGAGCAGTACTTC.

The V gene is TRBV28, the J gene TRBJ2-4, with a weak D call TRBD1 (7 bases). CDR1 is MDHEN and CDR2 is SYDVKM in the germline V gene. This CDR3 spans 14 amino acids. Trimming cost V 1 base and J 13 bases, with 17 bases left between them. CDR3 DNA: TGTGCCAGCAGTTTATTGCGCGACAGGGAGGTCCAGTACTTC. This codes for CASSLLRDREVQYF.

V usage is TRBV4-1 and J usage is TRBJ2-7, with unresolved D. The germline gives CDR1 MGHRA, CDR2 YSYEKL. The CDR3 runs to 15 residues. The germline V and J ends were trimmed by 0 bases and 3 bases, with 12 bases remaining between them. The CDR3 loop is CASSQDPGDFYEQYF. CDR3 coding DNA: TGCGCCAGCAGCCAAGACCCTGGTGACTTCTACGAGCAGTACTTC.

In its sample, this clonotype was seen a few times. The V gene is TRBV12-3 or TRBV12-4, the J gene TRBJ2-5; D perhaps matches TRBD1 (6 bases). V was pared by 6 bases and J by 5 bases, with 13 bases between. The CDR3 extends over 13 amino acids. The CDR3 nucleotides read TGTGCCAGCAGGGGTACAGGGCCCGAGACCCAGTACTTC. It translates to CASRGTGPETQYF.

The chain carries TRBV2 and TRBJ2-5; the D gene could be TRBD1 or TRBD2 (6 bases each). The length of the CDR3 is 16 residues. Trimming cost V 3 bases and J 4 bases, with 18 bases left between them. Germline-derived CDR1 and CDR2 are SNHLY and FYNNEI. The CDR3 DNA sequence: TGTGCCAGCAGTGATTCGGGGGCAAGCCCCGCAGAGACCCAGTACTTC. The encoded protein is CASSDSGASPAETQYF. The full variable domain, in which reference TRBV2 and TRBJ2-5 provide the parts outside the CDR3, is EPEVTQTPSHQVTQMGQEVILRCVPISNHLYFYWYRQILGQKVEFLVSFYNNEISEKSEIFDDQFSVERPDGSNFTLKIRSTKLEDSAMYFCASSDSGASPAETQYFGPGTRLLVL.

The sample holds a few counts of this clonotype. The chain has TRBV10-3 and TRBJ2-1, with D hard to call. The length of the CDR3 is 14 residues. The V end was cut by 2 bases, the J end by 0 bases, with 5 bases between. Germline CDR1 and CDR2: ENHRY and SYGVKD. The CDR3 nucleotides read TGTGCCATCAGTGAGGACTCCTCCTACAATGAGCAGTTCTTC. As protein: CAISEDSSYNEQFF.

The chain carries TRBV5-1 and TRBJ1-4, with 7 bases lining up with TRBD1. Germline trimming cut 2 bases from V and 3 bases from J; bases unmatched to any gene: 4. Germline V gene lookup returns CDR1 SGHRS and CDR2 YFSETQ. This CDR3 spans 15 amino acids. CDR3 sequence: CASSFQGVANEKLFF. The CDR3 DNA reads TGCGCCAGCAGCTTTCAGGGGGTGGCTAATGAAAAACTGTTTTTT.

This sequence joins TRBV9 and TRBJ2-6; no clear D. V was clipped by 0 bases and J by 7 bases, with 11 bases between them. Looked up from germline, CDR1 is SGDLS and CDR2 is YYNGEE. The CDR3 has 15 residues. The chain's CDR3 is CASSVGSRVANVLTF. In DNA, the CDR3 is TGTGCCAGCAGCGTAGGGTCCCGTGTAGCCAACGTCCTGACTTTC.

V and J are TRBV7-2 and TRBJ1-2; D is uncertain. V lost 5 bases to trimming and J lost 7 bases, with 11 bases between them. The CDR3 loop spans 12 amino acids. The germline V gene has CDR1 SGHTA and CDR2 FQGNSA. CDR3 DNA sequence: TGTGCCAGCAGCCGAGAGTTTGGTGGCTACACCTTC. This gives the protein CASSREFGGYTF.

CDR3 residues: CASSPRLGGSSYNEQFF. The DNA of the CDR3 is TGTGCCAGCAGCCCCCGCTTGGGGGGCTCATCCTACAATGAGCAGTTCTTC. The chain recombines TRBV12-3 or TRBV12-4 with TRBJ2-1, with D perhaps assigned TRBD1 or TRBD2 (6 bases each). The CDR3 contains 17 residues. Trimming shortened V by 6 bases and J by 1 base, and 19 bases separated the two germline ends.

This clonotype was detected a few times. The CDR3 loop reads CASIQGLYGELFF. CDR3 in DNA: TGTGCCAGCATCCAGGGGCTGTACGGGGAGCTGTTTTTT. The rearrangement joins TRBV12-3 or TRBV12-4 to TRBJ2-2; D possibly corresponds to TRBD1 (6 bases). V lost 7 bases, J lost 7 bases, and 13 bases lay in between. This CDR3 spans 13 amino acids.

V and J are TRBV6-2 or TRBV6-3 and TRBJ1-1, with a weak D call TRBD1 (6 bases). The CDR3 totals 14 residues. Germline assignment: CDR1 MNHEY and CDR2 SVGEGT. Between the trimmed V and J ends, which lost 1 base and 1 base, there was a span of 7 bases. This chain's CDR3 is CASSYWTENTEAFF. CDR3 sequence (DNA): TGTGCCAGCAGTTACTGGACAGAGAACACTGAAGCTTTCTTT.

This clonotype was detected only a few times. The chain recombines TRBV6-6 with TRBJ1-2; TRBD1 agrees at 7 bases. Germline V gives CDR1 MNHNY, CDR2 SVGAGI (reference sequence). J lost 3 bases, V lost 2 bases, and 6 bases had no gene match. CDR3 length equals 15 residues. DNA for the CDR3: TGTGCCAGCAGTTACGGGCAGGGGGGGGACTATGGCTACACCTTC. Translation gives CASSYGQGGDYGYTF.

The genes are TRBV12-3 or TRBV12-4 and TRBJ2-7; the D gene is possibly TRBD1 (6 bases). The CDR3 is 13 amino acids. V was clipped by 3 bases and J by 5 bases, with 11 bases between them. CDR3 in DNA: TGTGCCAGCAGTTTGGGCAGGGGTGACGAGCAGTACTTC. It translates to CASSLGRGDEQYF.

The table lists this clonotype with a few counts. The chain carries TRBV5-1 and TRBJ2-1; TRBD2 agrees at 8 bases. The CDR3 is 13 amino acids. V gave up 4 bases and J gave up 5 bases; unmatched junction bases: 2. Germline lookup yields CDR1 SGHRS and CDR2 YFSETQ. CDR3 nucleotide sequence: TGCGCCAGCAGCGGTAGCGGGAACAATGAGCAGTTCTTC. This translates into CASSGSGNNEQFF.

This clonotype was observed a handful of times. The genes are TRBV20-1 and TRBJ2-1, with TRBD2 identical over 8 bases. CDR1 is DFQATT and CDR2 is SNEGSKA in the germline V gene (reference sequence). V trimming: 0 bases; J trimming: 0 bases; junction bases outside the gene matches: 7. The CDR3 is 17 residues long. CDR3 region: CSARDELAAFSYNEQFF. DNA for the CDR3: TGCAGTGCTAGAGATGAACTAGCGGCATTCTCCTACAATGAGCAGTTCTTC.

This clonotype was detected a few times. The chain links TRBV6-6 to TRBJ2-7; 8 nucleotides line up with TRBD1. This CDR3 is built from 12 residues. Trimming took 6 bases from V and 5 from J; bases not matched to a gene: 3. Germline values: CDR1 MNHNY, CDR2 SVGAGI (reference sequence). The DNA of the CDR3 is TGTGCCAGCAGGTCGACAGGGGACGAGCAGTACTTC. Its protein product is CASRSTGDEQYF.